This TCR beta chain was captured by sequencing in a study of T cell responses to AZD1222 COVID-19 vaccine. Whole-study context: It was second doses at about 4 or about 12 weeks that were pooled. Study-level points and caveats: There were vaccine-associated CD4 TCRs across spike, dominant at 160-218 and 743-854. Only a handful of AZD1222 recipients were seropositive at baseline. The repertoires were collected only after the peak T cell response.

To note about this clone: What it binds is unknown.

This table comes from immunoSEQ multiplex PCR, and its TCRdb copy is limited to in-frame clones, with some not included. The table records some 85,000 clones, roughly 87% of them present only once. Germline V gives CDR1 SGHKS, CDR2 YYEKEE (reference sequence). This CDR3 comprises 11 residues. Trimming stripped 4 bases from V and 9 bases from J, with 11 bases between. V gene TRBV5-5 combines with J gene TRBJ2-7, with D perhaps TRBD2 (5 bases). Sequenced material: peripheral blood, taken on day 0 of AZD1222 vaccination. This clonotype was sampled from an adult in good health. The CDR3 DNA reads TGTGCCAGCAGCCAAGGGAGTCTGCAGTACTTC. This translates into CASSQGSLQYF.